This T cell receptor beta chain was captured by sequencing in a study of T cell repertoires in cytomegalovirus infection. General study results and limits: The ex vivo response was dominated by HLA-C-restricted CMV-specific TCR beta clonotypes.

This clonotype was counted many times. Its antigen is currently unknown. TCRdb redid the calling of the reads with MiXCR, one entry per CDR3 protein. There are some 440,000 distinct CDR3 sequences in the sample; 31% occur only once, and around 13% lies in the top ten. The CDR3 covers 13 residues. Germline lookup yields CDR1 MNHNS and CDR2 SASEGT. V lost 7 bases and J 6 bases, leaving 14 bases between the germline ends. This TCR came from a human donor in good health (CMV status not recorded). Some clones in this sample may be carry-over from other donors' samples. The chain recombines TRBV6-1 with TRBJ2-3, with a possible D match to TRBD1 (5 bases). The source material was PBMCs. DNA for the CDR3: TGTGCCAGCACAAGACAGTTTATGGATACGCAGTATTTT. Protein: CASTRQFMDTQYF.